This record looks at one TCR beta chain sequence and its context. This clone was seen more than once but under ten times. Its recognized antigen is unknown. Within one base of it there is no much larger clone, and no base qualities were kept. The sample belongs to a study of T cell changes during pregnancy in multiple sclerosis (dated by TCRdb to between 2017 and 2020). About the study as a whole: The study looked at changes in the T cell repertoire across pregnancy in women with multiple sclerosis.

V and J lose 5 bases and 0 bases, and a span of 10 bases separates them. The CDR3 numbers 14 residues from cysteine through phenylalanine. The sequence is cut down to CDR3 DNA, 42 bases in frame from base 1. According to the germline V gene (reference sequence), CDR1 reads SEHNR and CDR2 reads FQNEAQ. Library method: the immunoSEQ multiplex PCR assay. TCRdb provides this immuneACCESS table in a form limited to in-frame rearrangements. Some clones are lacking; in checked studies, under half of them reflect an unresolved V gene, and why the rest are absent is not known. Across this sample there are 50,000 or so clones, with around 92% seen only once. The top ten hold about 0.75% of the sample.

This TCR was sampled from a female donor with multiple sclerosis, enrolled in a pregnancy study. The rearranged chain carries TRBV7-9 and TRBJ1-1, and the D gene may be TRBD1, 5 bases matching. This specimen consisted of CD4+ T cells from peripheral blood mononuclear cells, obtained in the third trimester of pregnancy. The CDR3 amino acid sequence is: CASSKRQLNTEAFF. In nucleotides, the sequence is TGTGCCAGCAGCAAGAGACAGCTGAACACTGAAGCTTTCTTT.